This T cell receptor (beta chain) was profiled in a study of radiation and T cells in renal cell carcinoma. Whole-study results and caveats: In blood, top tumor clones expanded by 2 weeks, shrinking by 4.

V lost 3 bases to trimming and J lost 1 base; unmatched junction nucleotides: 6. The CDR3 length is 16 residues. The germline V gene encodes CDR1 SGHVS and CDR2 FQNEAQ. To note about this clone: The antigen is unknown.

Profiled with immunoSEQ multiplex PCR; TCRdb holds only in-frame clones, not every one. The table shows more than 150,000 clones, with approximately 86% occurring only once. Sample time point: blood 2 weeks post-SBRT. Specified treatment: 15 Gy SBRT to primary tumor, nephrectomy 4 weeks later. Clear cell pathology was present in this patient's renal cell carcinoma. The genes are TRBV7-8 and TRBJ2-1; TRBD1 matches at 7 bases. This TCR derives from a woman aged 45-60 years with renal cell carcinoma. Material: blood, obtained from a patient whose treatment included radiotherapy and nephrectomy. The DNA for the CDR3 is TGTGCCAGCAGCTTGAATGAGGGGGCATCCTACAATGAGCAGTTCTTC. Translation gives CASSLNEGASYNEQFF.